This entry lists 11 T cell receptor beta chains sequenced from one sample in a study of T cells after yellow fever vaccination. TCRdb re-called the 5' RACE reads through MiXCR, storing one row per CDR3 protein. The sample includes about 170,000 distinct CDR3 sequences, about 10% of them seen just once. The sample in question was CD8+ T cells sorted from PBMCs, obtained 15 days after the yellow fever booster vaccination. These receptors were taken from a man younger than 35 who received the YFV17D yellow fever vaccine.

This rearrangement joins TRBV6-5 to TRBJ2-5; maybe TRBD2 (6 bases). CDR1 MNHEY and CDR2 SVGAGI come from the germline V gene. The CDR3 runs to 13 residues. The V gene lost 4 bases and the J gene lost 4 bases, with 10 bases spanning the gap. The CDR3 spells CASSSVGGETQYF. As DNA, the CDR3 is TGTGCCAGCAGTTCTGTGGGAGGAGAGACCCAGTACTTC.

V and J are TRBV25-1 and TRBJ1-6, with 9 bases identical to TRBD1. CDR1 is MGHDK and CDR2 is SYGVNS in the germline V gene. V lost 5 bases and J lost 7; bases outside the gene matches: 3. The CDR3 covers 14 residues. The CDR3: CASSPGQGNSPLHF. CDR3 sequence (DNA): TGTGCCAGCAGTCCTGGACAGGGGAATTCACCCCTCCACTTT.

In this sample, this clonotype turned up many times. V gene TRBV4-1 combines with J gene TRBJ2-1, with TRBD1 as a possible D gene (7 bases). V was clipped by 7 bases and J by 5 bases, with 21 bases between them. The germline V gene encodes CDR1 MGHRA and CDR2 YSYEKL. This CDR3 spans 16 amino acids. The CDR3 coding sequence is TGCGCCAGCACCCAGGGGGGCATAGCGGTCCACAATGAGCAGTTCTTC. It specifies CASTQGGIAVHNEQFF.

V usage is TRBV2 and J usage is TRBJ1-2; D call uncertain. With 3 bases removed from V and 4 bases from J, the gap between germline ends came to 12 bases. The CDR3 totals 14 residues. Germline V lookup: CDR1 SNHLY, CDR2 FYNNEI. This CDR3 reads CASSELPRPYGYTF. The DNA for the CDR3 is TGTGCCAGCAGTGAGCTTCCGAGACCCTATGGCTACACCTTC.

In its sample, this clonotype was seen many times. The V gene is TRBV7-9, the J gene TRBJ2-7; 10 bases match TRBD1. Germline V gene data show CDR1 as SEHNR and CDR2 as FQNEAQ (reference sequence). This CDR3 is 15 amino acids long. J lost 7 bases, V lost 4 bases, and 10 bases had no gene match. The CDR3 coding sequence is TGTGCCAGCAGCTCGCCGGGACAGGGGCCTAGGGAGCAGTACTTC. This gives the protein CASSSPGQGPREQYF. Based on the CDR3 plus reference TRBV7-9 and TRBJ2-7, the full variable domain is DTGVSQNPRHKITKRGQNVTFRCDPISEHNRLYWYRQTLGQGPEFLTYFQNEAQLEKSRLLSDRFSAERPKGSFSTLEIQRTEQGDSAMYLCASSSPGQGPREQYFGPGTRLTVT.

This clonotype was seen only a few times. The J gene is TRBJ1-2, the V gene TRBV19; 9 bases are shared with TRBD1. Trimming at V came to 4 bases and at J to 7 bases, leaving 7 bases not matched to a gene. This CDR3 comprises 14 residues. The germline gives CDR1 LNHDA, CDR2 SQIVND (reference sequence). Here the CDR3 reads CASSTGQGFGGYTF. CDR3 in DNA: TGTGCCAGTAGTACGGGACAGGGCTTCGGTGGCTACACCTTC.

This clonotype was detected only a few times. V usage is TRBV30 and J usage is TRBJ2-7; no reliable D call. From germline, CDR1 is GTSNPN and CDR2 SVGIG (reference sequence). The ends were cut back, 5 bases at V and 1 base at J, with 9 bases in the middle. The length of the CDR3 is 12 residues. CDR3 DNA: TGTGCCTGGGCCCCGAGATCCTACGAGCAGTACTTC. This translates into CAWAPRSYEQYF.

The DNA of the CDR3 is TGTGCCAGCAGCCCCCGGGGCCGGGGCGGAAATTCACCCCTCCACTTT. It codes for CASSPRGRGGNSPLHF. The genes are TRBV7-3 and TRBJ1-6, with a weak D call TRBD1 (5 bases). Trimming stripped 5 bases from V and 7 bases from J, with 18 bases between. Germline CDR1 is SGHTA and CDR2 is FQGTGA. There are 16 residues in the CDR3.

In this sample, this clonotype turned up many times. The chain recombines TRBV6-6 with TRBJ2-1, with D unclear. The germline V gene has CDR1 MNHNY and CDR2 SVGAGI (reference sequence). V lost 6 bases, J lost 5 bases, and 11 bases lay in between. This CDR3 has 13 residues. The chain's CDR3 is CASSLGTHNEQFF. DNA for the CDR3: TGTGCCAGCAGCCTGGGCACACACAATGAGCAGTTCTTC.

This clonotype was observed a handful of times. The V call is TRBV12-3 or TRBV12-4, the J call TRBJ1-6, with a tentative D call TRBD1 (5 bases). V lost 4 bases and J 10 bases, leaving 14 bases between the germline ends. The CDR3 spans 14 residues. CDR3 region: CASSSTVGNSPLHF. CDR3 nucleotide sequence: TGTGCCAGCAGTTCGACAGTTGGTAACTCACCCCTCCACTTT.

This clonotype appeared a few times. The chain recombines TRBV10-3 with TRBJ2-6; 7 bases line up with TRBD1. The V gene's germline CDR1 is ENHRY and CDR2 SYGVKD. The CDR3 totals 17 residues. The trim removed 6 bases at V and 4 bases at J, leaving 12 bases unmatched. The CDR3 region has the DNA TGTGCCATCAGAGCCGGACAGGCCGGATACGGGGCCAACGTCCTGACTTTC. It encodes CAIRAGQAGYGANVLTF.